This record covers a single TCR beta chain. The antigen it recognizes is unknown. Base quality data are lacking; no much larger clone is found one base away. Collaborating institutions collected whole blood in K2EDTA tubes following their own protocols. For TCRbeta analysis, collaborator samples were shipped as frozen whole blood, as isolated PBMCs, or as DNA extracted from either sample type. The cysteine opens and the phenylalanine closes a CDR3 of 16 amino acids. Of all the DNA, just the CDR3 is kept, 48 bases in frame from base 1. The germline V gene (reference sequence) gives CDR1 as MNHNY and CDR2 as SVGAGI. V is reduced by 0 bases and J by 2 bases, leaving a spacing of 10 bases between them. TCRbeta CDR3 regions were amplified from genomic DNA by means of the immunoSEQ Assay, a bias-controlled multiplex PCR. Turning to the authors' computational methods: Within the assay, amplification of reference gene primers was used to estimate how many nucleated cells each sample contained. To quantify the absolute abundance of each unique TCRbeta CDR3 rearrangement, sequence reads were collapsed and filtered. For each sample, productive Simpson clonality was calculated as the square root of Simpson's diversity index across productive rearrangements. What TCRdb holds here is the immuneACCESS table cut down to in-frame rearrangements. Part of the clones is not present; checked against another copy, under half of the missing clones reflect an unresolved V gene, and the others are unexplained. The DNA gave D and trimming, while V, J and clone size come from that table. The sample table lists 120,000 to 150,000 clones, around 80% of them with a count of one. The top ten constitute approximately 5.8% of the sample.

This sample is part of a study of blood T cell repertoires in COVID-19 (dated by TCRdb to about 2020). A note on the overall study: Samples covering the acute and convalescent phases of COVID-19 were provided by collaborators in the United States, Italy and Spain. The prospective study material was composed of cDNA or gDNA derived from T cells, B-cell-depleted T cells, or PBMCs. Subjects who had been exposed to COVID-19, were actively infected with it, or had recovered from it provided the deeply sampled blood TCRbeta repertoires that made up the dataset. The repertoires were released in a freely available public database meant as a resource for research on the immune response to SARS-CoV-2. The samples were drawn from the first 160 participants of the ongoing ImmuneRACE study and from 1,254 subjects provided by 6 global collaborators. Nearly every sample came with metadata listing a de-identified subject ID, COVID-19 status, age in years and sex. HLA class I and class II types, where available, came from metadata supplied by the sample provider rather than from assay-based typing. The paper as a whole reports these results and caveats: Clinical and demographic metadata were provided uncurated, with the amount varying by source and participant.

The TCR sequence derives from a human donor in a cohort sampled during active COVID-19. The rearranged segments are TRBV6-6 and TRBJ2-2; the D gene cannot be named for sure. Sequencing input: peripheral blood. The DNA sequence is TGTGCCAGCAGTTACTCAGCAGGCTCAAACACCGGGGAGCTGTTTTTT. This encodes CASSYSAGSNTGELFF.